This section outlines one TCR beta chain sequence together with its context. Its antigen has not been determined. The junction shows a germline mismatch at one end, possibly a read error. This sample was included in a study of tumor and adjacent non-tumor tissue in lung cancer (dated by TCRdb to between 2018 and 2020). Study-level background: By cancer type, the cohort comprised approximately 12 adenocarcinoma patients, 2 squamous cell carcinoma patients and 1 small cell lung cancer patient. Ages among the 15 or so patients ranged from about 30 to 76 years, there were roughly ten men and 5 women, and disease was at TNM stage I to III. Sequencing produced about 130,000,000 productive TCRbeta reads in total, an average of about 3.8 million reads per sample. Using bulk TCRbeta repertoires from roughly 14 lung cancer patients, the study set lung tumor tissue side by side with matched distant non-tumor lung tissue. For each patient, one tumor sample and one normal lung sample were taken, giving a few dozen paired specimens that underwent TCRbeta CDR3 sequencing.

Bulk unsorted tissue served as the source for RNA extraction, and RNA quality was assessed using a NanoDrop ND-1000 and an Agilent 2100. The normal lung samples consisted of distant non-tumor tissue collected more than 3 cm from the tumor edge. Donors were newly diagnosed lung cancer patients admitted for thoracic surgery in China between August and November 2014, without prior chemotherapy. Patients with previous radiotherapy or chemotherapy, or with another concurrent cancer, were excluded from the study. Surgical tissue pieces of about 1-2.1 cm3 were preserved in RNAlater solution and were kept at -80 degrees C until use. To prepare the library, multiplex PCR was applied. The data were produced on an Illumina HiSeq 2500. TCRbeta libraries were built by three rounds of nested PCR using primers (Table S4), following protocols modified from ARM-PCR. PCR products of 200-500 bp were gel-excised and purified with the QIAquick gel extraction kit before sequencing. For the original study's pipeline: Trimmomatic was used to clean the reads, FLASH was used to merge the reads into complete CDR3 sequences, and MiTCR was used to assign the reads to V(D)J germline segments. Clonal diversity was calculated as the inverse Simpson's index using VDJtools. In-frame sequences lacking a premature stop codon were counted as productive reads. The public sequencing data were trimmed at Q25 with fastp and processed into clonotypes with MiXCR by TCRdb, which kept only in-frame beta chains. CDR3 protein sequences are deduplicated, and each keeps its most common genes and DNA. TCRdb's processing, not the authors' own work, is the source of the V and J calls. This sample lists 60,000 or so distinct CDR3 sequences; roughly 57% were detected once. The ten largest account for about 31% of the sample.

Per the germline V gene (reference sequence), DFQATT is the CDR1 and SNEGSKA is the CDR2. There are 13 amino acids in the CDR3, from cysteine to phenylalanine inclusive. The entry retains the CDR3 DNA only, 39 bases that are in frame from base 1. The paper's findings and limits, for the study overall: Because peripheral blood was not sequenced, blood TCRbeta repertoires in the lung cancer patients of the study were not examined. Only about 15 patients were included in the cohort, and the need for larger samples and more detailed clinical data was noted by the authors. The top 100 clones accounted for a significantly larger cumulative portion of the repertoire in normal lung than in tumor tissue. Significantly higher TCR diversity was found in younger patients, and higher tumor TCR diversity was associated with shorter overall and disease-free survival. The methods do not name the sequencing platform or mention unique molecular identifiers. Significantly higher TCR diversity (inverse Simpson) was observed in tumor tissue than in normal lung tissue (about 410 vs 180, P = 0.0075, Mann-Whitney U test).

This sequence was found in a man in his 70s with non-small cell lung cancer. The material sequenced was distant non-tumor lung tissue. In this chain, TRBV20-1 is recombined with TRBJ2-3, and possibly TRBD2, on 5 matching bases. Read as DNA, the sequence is TGCAGTGCTACCCGGACTGCAGAAGATACACAGTATTTT. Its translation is CSATRTAEDTQYF.